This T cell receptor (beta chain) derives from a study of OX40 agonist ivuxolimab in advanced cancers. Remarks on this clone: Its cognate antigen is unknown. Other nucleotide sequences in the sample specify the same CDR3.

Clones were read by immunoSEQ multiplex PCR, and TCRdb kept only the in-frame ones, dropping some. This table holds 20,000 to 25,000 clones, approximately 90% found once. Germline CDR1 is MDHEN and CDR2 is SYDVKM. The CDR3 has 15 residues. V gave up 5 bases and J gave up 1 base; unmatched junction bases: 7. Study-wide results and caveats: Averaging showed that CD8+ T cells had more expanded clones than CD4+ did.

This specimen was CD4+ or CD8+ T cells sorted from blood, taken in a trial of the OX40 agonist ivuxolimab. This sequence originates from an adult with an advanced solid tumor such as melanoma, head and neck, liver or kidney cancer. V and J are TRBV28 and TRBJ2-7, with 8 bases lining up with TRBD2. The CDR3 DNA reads TGTGCCAGCAGTCTACGGCGGGAGGTTTCCTACGAGCAGTACTTC. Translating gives CASSLRREVSYEQYF.